These 30 T cell receptor beta chains came from one sample sequenced in a study of CD8+CD57+ T cells in acquired aplastic anemia. Genomic DNA templated the TCR beta VDJ and CDR3 profiling. TCRdb reprocessed the reads via MiXCR and lists one record per CDR3 protein. The sample has around 230,000 distinct CDR3 sequences, around 60% seen once; the top ten hold 25% to 30%. The source material was sorted CD4+, CD8+, or CD8+CD57+ T cells (not recorded which) from PBMCs. The receptors derive from a human donor in good health.

This clonotype came up many times. The CDR3 region has the DNA TGTGCCAGCTTTATTCTGGTGACTAGCGGGAGTCTTTCCTACAATGAGCAGTTCTTC. This sequence encodes CASFILVTSGSLSYNEQFF. The chain couples TRBV2 to TRBJ2-1; 12 bases match TRBD2. CDR3 length: 19 amino acids. The trim removed 8 bases at V and 1 base at J, leaving 15 bases unmatched. Germline V lookup: CDR1 SNHLY, CDR2 FYNNEI.

This clonotype was observed a few times. The J gene is TRBJ2-7, the V gene TRBV29-1; TRBD2 matches at 13 bases. CDR1 is SQVTM and CDR2 is ANQGSEA in the germline V gene. Germline trimming cut 6 bases from V and 4 bases from J; bases unmatched to any gene: 0. CDR3 length equals 12 residues. Here the CDR3 DNA reads TGCAGCGTGGGACTAGCGGGATACGAGCAGTACTTC. Translated, it gives CSVGLAGYEQYF.

This clonotype turned up a few times. The chain combines TRBV5-6 with TRBJ2-1, with 9 positions matching TRBD2. J was trimmed by 9 bases and V by 5 bases; bases with no gene match: 3. CDR1 SGHDT and CDR2 YYEEEE come from the germline V gene. This CDR3 region has 12 residues. Written as DNA, the CDR3 is TGTGCCAGCAGAGCGGGAGGCGCTGAGCAGTTCTTC. It codes for CASRAGGAEQFF.

This clonotype has ten or more counts. The rearrangement uses TRBV7-3 and TRBJ1-6; unclear D gene. The CDR3 is 13 amino acids. V dropped 2 bases and J dropped 10 bases, with 9 bases sitting between them. Germline lookup yields CDR1 SGHTA and CDR2 FQGTGA. CDR3 region: CASSLWEASPLHF. CDR3 nucleotides: TGTGCCAGCAGCTTATGGGAGGCATCACCCCTCCACTTT.

The chain combines TRBV7-9 with TRBJ2-7, with D possibly matching TRBD2 (5 bases). The CDR3 consists of 12 residues. Trimming removed 5 bases from V and 7 bases from J, with 12 bases in between. Germline values: CDR1 SEHNR, CDR2 FQNEAQ (reference sequence). CDR3 region: CASSGRDPEQYF. CDR3 bases: TGTGCCAGCAGCGGCCGGGATCCAGAGCAGTACTTC.

The chain carries TRBV7-3 and TRBJ1-1; a possible D gene is TRBD1 (5 bases). This CDR3 is built from 14 residues. CDR1 SGHTA and CDR2 FQGTGA come from the germline V gene. Trimming took 5 bases from V and 2 from J, leaving 12 bases between them. CDR3 sequence: CASSDGGANTEAFF. CDR3 in DNA: TGTGCCAGCAGCGATGGGGGAGCCAACACTGAAGCTTTCTTT.

The chain is built from TRBV10-2 and TRBJ1-2; D uncertain. V was pared by 3 bases and J by 6 bases, with 17 bases between. CDR1 and CDR2 from the germline V gene are WSHSY and SAAADI. This CDR3 has 15 amino acids. The CDR3 is CASSDPSTEGNGYTF. CDR3 bases: TGCGCCAGCAGTGACCCTTCGACGGAAGGGAATGGCTACACCTTC.

At least ten counts were recorded for this clonotype. This chain links TRBV7-6 with TRBJ2-3; 7 nucleotides line up with TRBD2. The CDR3 extends over 15 amino acids. CDR1 is SGHVS, CDR2 FNYEAQ, per germline. With V trimmed by 0 bases and J by 5 bases, 5 bases remained unmatched. CDR3 sequence (DNA): TGTGCCAGCAGCTTAGCGGGAGGGGCGTTAGATACGCAGTATTTT. Translating gives CASSLAGGALDTQYF.

J is TRBJ2-5 and V is TRBV7-3; 11 bases fit TRBD2. Trimming cost V 5 bases and J 4 bases; bases outside gene matches: 3. CDR1 is SGHTA, CDR2 FQGTGA, per germline. This CDR3 contains 14 residues. The CDR3 DNA reads TGTGCCAGCAGCCCAGGGACTAGCGGAGAGACCCAGTACTTC. Amino acid sequence: CASSPGTSGETQYF.

The genes are TRBV7-9 and TRBJ2-3; TRBD1 matches at 8 bases. Germline V CDR1 and CDR2: SEHNR, FQNEAQ (reference sequence). V lost 5 bases and J lost 2; bases outside the gene matches: 6. CDR3 length: 15 amino acids. CDR3 bases: TGTGCCAGCAGCACCGGGACAGGAGTCACAGATACGCAGTATTTT. Its protein is CASSTGTGVTDTQYF.

Note on this clonotype: A junction boundary mismatches the germline segment, possibly from a read error. The chain combines TRBV7-6 with TRBJ2-5, with 9 nucleotides matching TRBD2. There are 14 residues in the CDR3. Looked up from germline, CDR1 is SGHVS and CDR2 is FNYEAQ. In nucleotides, the CDR3 is TGCGCCAGCAGCAATAGCGGGAGTAGAGAGACCCAGTACTTC. Translation: CASSNSGSRETQYF. The complete variable domain, with remaining parts taken from reference TRBV7-6 and TRBJ2-5, reads GAGVSQSPRYKVTKRGQDVALRCDPISGHVSLYWYRQALGQGPEFLTYFNYEAQQDKSGLPNDRFSAERPEGSISTLTIQRTEQRDSAMYRCASSNSGSRETQYFGPGTRLLVL.

This clonotype was picked up one time. The chain has TRBV2 and TRBJ1-4, with D maybe TRBD1 (6 bases). Trimming removed 9 bases at V and 7 bases at J, with 15 bases between. Germline V gene data show CDR1 as SNHLY and CDR2 as FYNNEI. This CDR3 is 13 amino acids long. This CDR3 reads CARLGGAGEKLFF. DNA for the CDR3: TGTGCCAGACTCGGGGGGGCTGGTGAAAAACTGTTTTTT.

The chain employs TRBV19 and TRBJ2-5; D may be TRBD1 or TRBD2 (7 bases each). Trimming left V 3 bases short and J 4 bases short, with 18 bases between. Germline V gene sequence: CDR1 LNHDA, CDR2 SQIVND (reference sequence). The CDR3 sequence is 16 residues long. Here the CDR3 reads CASSIGGRGLGETQYF. The CDR3 DNA sequence: TGTGCCAGTAGTATCGGTGGGAGGGGGCTGGGAGAGACCCAGTACTTC.

The gene calls are TRBV7-9 and TRBJ1-4; 10 bases are a match to TRBD1. V trimming: 4 bases; J trimming: 8 bases; junction bases outside the gene matches: 7. Germline V gene data show CDR1 as SEHNR and CDR2 as FQNEAQ (reference sequence). CDR3 length equals 15 residues. As DNA, the CDR3 is TGTGCCAGCAGCTCATCGGACAGGGGGAGCGAAAAACTGTTTTTT. This translates into CASSSSDRGSEKLFF. The variable domain in full, completed from reference TRBV7-9 and TRBJ1-4, reads DTGVSQNPRHKITKRGQNVTFRCDPISEHNRLYWYRQTLGQGPEFLTYFQNEAQLEKSRLLSDRFSAERPKGSFSTLEIQRTEQGDSAMYLCASSSSDRGSEKLFFGSGTQLSVL.

Here the CDR3 DNA reads TGCAGTGCCAACGACCTGAGCTCCTACAATGAGCAGTTCTTC. Protein sequence: CSANDLSSYNEQFF. The rearrangement joins TRBV20-1 to TRBJ2-1; D unresolved. V was shortened by 6 bases and J by 0 bases, with 12 bases between the two germline ends. This CDR3 contains 14 residues. CDR1 is DFQATT and CDR2 is SNEGSKA in the germline V gene (reference sequence).

The chain links TRBV7-9 to TRBJ2-1; no clear D gene. CDR3 length: 15 amino acids. CDR1 SEHNR and CDR2 FQNEAQ come from the germline V gene (reference sequence). V lost 1 base, J lost 6 bases, and 13 bases lay in between. The CDR3 region has the DNA TGTGCCAGCAGCTTAGATCAGCTGAGGCTCAATGAGCAGTTCTTC. Translated: CASSLDQLRLNEQFF.

As to this clonotype: The junction does not match germline at one end; this may be a read error. The V gene is TRBV5-5, the J gene TRBJ1-5; D is ambiguous. The CDR3 has 15 amino acids. Germline lookup yields CDR1 SGHKS and CDR2 YYEKEE (reference sequence). The CDR3 DNA reads TGCGCCAGCAGCCAAGATCTGGGTAGGAGGCAGCCCCAGCATTTT. This sequence encodes CASSQDLGRRQPQHF.

The gene calls are TRBV7-3 and TRBJ2-5, with 7 bases that match TRBD2. CDR1 is SGHTA and CDR2 is FQGTGA in the germline V gene. This CDR3 is 16 amino acids long. Trimming took 5 bases from V and 5 from J; bases not matched to a gene: 14. Here the CDR3 reads CASSLRREVGRETQYF. The CDR3 region has the DNA TGTGCCAGCAGCCTACGCCGGGAGGTGGGAAGGGAGACCCAGTACTTC.

The chain combines TRBV24-1 with TRBJ1-1, with unresolved D. Germline values: CDR1 KGHDR, CDR2 SFDVKD. The CDR3 covers 15 residues. V was pared by 3 bases and J by 3 bases, with 13 bases between. The CDR3 sequence: CATSDPRLEDTEAFF. CDR3 nucleotide sequence: TGTGCCACCAGTGATCCAAGGTTGGAAGACACTGAAGCTTTCTTT.

This chain joins TRBV20-1 and TRBJ1-1; a weak D match, TRBD1 (5 bases). CDR1 and CDR2 from the germline V gene are DFQATT and SNEGSKA (reference sequence). There are 15 residues in the CDR3. V lost 6 bases and J 4 bases, leaving 21 bases between the germline ends. CDR3 sequence (DNA): TGCAGTGCCCCGGTGGGACGTGGGGGGAGCACTGAAGCTTTCTTT. As protein: CSAPVGRGGSTEAFF.

This clonotype was detected many times. This chain connects TRBV9 to TRBJ1-2; D is uncertain. Trimming cost V 4 bases and J 4 bases, with 17 bases left between them. There are 15 residues in the CDR3. Germline assignment: CDR1 SGDLS and CDR2 YYNGEE. CDR3 sequence: CASSIGVAPSYGYTF. In DNA, the CDR3 is TGTGCCAGCAGCATCGGGGTCGCCCCAAGCTATGGCTACACCTTC.

The rearrangement joins TRBV19 to TRBJ2-4, with 10 bases that match TRBD1. CDR1 is LNHDA and CDR2 is SQIVND in the germline V gene (reference sequence). This CDR3 region has 16 residues. V dropped 3 bases and J dropped 5; count of bases not matched to a gene: 7. CDR3 sequence (DNA): TGTGCCAGTAGTATTGACTTTGGGACAGGGGAAAACATTCAGTACTTC. It is translated as CASSIDFGTGENIQYF.

This clonotype was seen at least ten times. The chain has TRBV9 and TRBJ1-5; tentative D call: TRBD1 (6 bases). Germline V gives CDR1 SGDLS, CDR2 YYNGEE. CDR3 length: 13 residues. Trimming took 4 bases from V and 4 from J, leaving 9 bases between them. DNA for the CDR3: TGTGCCAGCAGCCCAACAGGGAATCAGCCCCAGCATTTT. Translating it yields CASSPTGNQPQHF.

The rearrangement joins TRBV7-9 to TRBJ2-7; 7 bases are shared with TRBD1. Germline trimming cut 9 bases from V and 0 bases from J; bases unmatched to any gene: 8. Germline CDR1 and CDR2: SEHNR and FQNEAQ (reference sequence). The CDR3 totals 14 residues. Here the CDR3 reads CASSIRDSSYEQYF. The CDR3 region has the DNA TGTGCCAGTAGTATCCGGGACAGCTCCTACGAGCAGTACTTC. The full variable domain, with the rest looked up from reference TRBV7-9 and TRBJ2-7, is DTGVSQNPRHKITKRGQNVTFRCDPISEHNRLYWYRQTLGQGPEFLTYFQNEAQLEKSRLLSDRFSAERPKGSFSTLEIQRTEQGDSAMYLCASSIRDSSYEQYFGPGTRLTVT.

This chain connects TRBV2 to TRBJ2-2, with D unresolved. With 4 bases removed from V and 7 bases from J, the gap between germline ends came to 10 bases. This CDR3 has 13 amino acids. Germline lookup yields CDR1 SNHLY and CDR2 FYNNEI. CDR3 nucleotides: TGTGCCAGCAGTGGTTCGGCAGTCGGGGAGCTGTTTTTT. Protein sequence: CASSGSAVGELFF.

The chain is built from TRBV12-3 or TRBV12-4 and TRBJ1-2; perhaps TRBD1 as D (5 bases). The CDR3 is 14 amino acids. The germline V and J ends were trimmed by 10 bases and 3 bases, with 18 bases remaining between them. CDR3 DNA sequence: TGTGCCACCGAAACGGGGGTCGGGGACTATGGCTACACCTTC. It is translated as CATETGVGDYGYTF.

This clonotype was found many times. CDR3 in amino acids: CSVVGGAGEQFF. The CDR3 bases are TGCAGCGTTGTAGGTGGGGCAGGTGAGCAGTTCTTC. V gene TRBV29-1 combines with J gene TRBJ2-1; weak D call: TRBD1 (5 bases). Trimming pared 4 bases from V and 9 bases from J, leaving 13 bases between. The CDR3 has 12 residues. The germline V gene encodes CDR1 SQVTM and CDR2 ANQGSEA.

Remarks on this clonotype: A much larger clone differs by one base, so this may be a read error. V usage is TRBV27 and J usage is TRBJ1-2; 9 nucleotides align to TRBD1. There are 14 residues in the CDR3. The germline gives CDR1 MNHEY, CDR2 SMNVEV (reference sequence). CDR3 amino acids: CACSLSTGGYGYTF. The DNA of the CDR3 is TGTGCCTGCAGTTTGTCGACAGGGGGATATGGCTACACCTTC.

For this clonotype: With a much larger clone just one base away, this may be a read error. The chain links TRBV6-4 to TRBJ1-5; the match to TRBD1 covers 8 bases. Germline V lookup: CDR1 MRHNA, CDR2 SNTAGT. The CDR3 extends over 15 amino acids. V lost 2 bases, J lost 1 base, and 1 base stayed unmatched. The CDR3 protein is CASSDGTGSNQPQHF. The DNA of the CDR3 is TGTGCCAGCAGTGACGGGACAGGAAGCAATCAGCCCCAGCATTTT.

V and J are TRBV5-1 and TRBJ1-6; D gene unclear. The germline CDR1 and CDR2 sequences are SGHRS and YFSETQ. V lost 0 bases to trimming and J lost 7 bases, with 17 bases between them. The CDR3 length is 17 residues. The CDR3 DNA reads TGCGCCAGCAGCTTGGTAACAGTAGGACCTTCGAATTCACCCCTCCACTTT. Its protein product is CASSLVTVGPSNSPLHF.